The text below deals with one TCR beta chain. The antigen is unknown. This sample stems from a study of circulating and synovial CD4+ cells in juvenile arthritis. Notes on the study in general: These repertoires were less diverse than bulk blood CD4 repertoires. These blood cells shared more CDR3 sequences with synovium than bulk blood. T cell genome counts differed by at least an order of magnitude between CPL and CD4 samples. Vbeta family usage analysis did not detect the pathogenic-like versus bulk difference.

Trimming shortened V by 3 bases and J by 5 bases, and 6 bases separated the two germline ends. This CDR3 is built from 12 residues. The V gene's germline CDR1 is SGHTA and CDR2 FQGNSA. This table comes from immunoSEQ multiplex PCR, and its TCRdb copy is limited to in-frame clones, with some not included. The table includes 30,000 to 40,000 clones, about 95% detected once. The rearrangement joins TRBV7-2 to TRBJ2-3; D not certain. The receptor was derived from a human donor with juvenile idiopathic arthritis. Sample: CD4+ T cells from blood. In DNA form, the CDR3 reads TGTGCCAGCAGCTTGGGCAAAGATACGCAGTATTTT. Encoded protein: CASSLGKDTQYF.